Listed below are T cell receptor beta chains from one sample, sequenced in a study of T cell responses to AZD1222 COVID-19 vaccine. The protocol was immunoSEQ multiplex PCR, while the TCRdb copy is restricted to in-frame clones and leaves out a portion. Of about 140,000 clones in the sample, roughly 90% are singletons; the top ten hold roughly 2%. The input for sequencing was peripheral blood, taken on day 0 of AZD1222 vaccination. These receptors all stem from an adult in good health. The CDR3 runs from the conserved cysteine through the conserved F or W. Fields, in order: CDR3 length, clone size, J gene, V gene, D gene, CDR3 DNA, CDR3 protein. A D gene is named only where the DNA matches it firmly. The listing skips clone size in some rows; elsewhere it reads once, few, many or a size class.

12 | once | TRBJ2-1 | TRBV29-1 | . | TGCAGCCAACAATCGGGGTCGTATGAGCAGTTCTTC | CSQQSGSYEQFF
13 | . | TRBJ1-5 | TRBV28 | . | TGTGCCAGCAGTTTATACAGCAATCAGCCCCAGCATTTT | CASSLYSNQPQHF
16 | once | TRBJ1-2 | TRBV20-1 | TRBD1 | TGCAGTGCTAGTTTTGGGACAGGGGCCAACAACTATGGCTACACCTTC | CSASFGTGANNYGYTF
15 | . | TRBJ1-5 | TRBV28 | TRBD1 | TGTGCCGGGGGGGCGGGGACAGGAGGCAATCAGCCCCAGCATTTT | CAGGAGTGGNQPQHF
16 | . | TRBJ2-7 | TRBV5-1 | TRBD1 | TGCGCCAGCAGCTTTACCGGGACAGGGGTCTCCTACGAGCAGTACTTC | CASSFTGTGVSYEQYF
14 | . | TRBJ1-2 | TRBV6-1 | . | TGTGCCAGCAGTGAGACGAGGGGTGACTATGGCTACACCTTC | CASSETRGDYGYTF
15 | . | TRBJ1-2 | TRBV2 | TRBD1 | TGTGCCAGCAGTGTTCCGACAGGGATCAACTATGGCTACACCTTC | CASSVPTGINYGYTF
15 | . | TRBJ2-7 | TRBV2 | TRBD1 | TGTGCCAGCAGTGTAGGCGGGACAGGGTACTACGAGCAGTACTTC | CASSVGGTGYYEQYF
14 | . | TRBJ1-5 | TRBV24-1 | . | TGTGCCACCAGTGACACCGGACAGAATCAGCCCCAGCATTTT | CATSDTGQNQPQHF
11 | . | TRBJ2-1 | TRBV5-1 | . | TGCGCCAGCAGCCCCGGGACTTGGCAGTTCTTC | CASSPGTWQFF
13 | . | TRBJ1-5 | TRBV2 | TRBD1 | TGTGCCAGCACCGACAGGGTAGTATCGCCCCAGCATTTT | CASTDRVVSPQHF
15 | . | TRBJ2-5 | TRBV5-1 | . | TGCGCCAGCAGCTTCCCCCGGGGTGGGAGAGAGACCCAGTACTTC | CASSFPRGGRETQYF
13 | . | TRBJ1-1 | TRBV12-5 | . | TGTGCTAGTGGTTTGGGACCGAACACTGAAGCTTTCTTT | CASGLGPNTEAFF
16 | . | TRBJ2-7 | TRBV28 | . | TGTGCCAGCAGTCCTACGCGGGCCAAAAGCTCCTACGAGCAGTACTTC | CASSPTRAKSSYEQYF
12 | . | TRBJ1-2 | TRBV7-2 | . | TGTGCCAGCAGCTTGGGGATCTATGGCTACACCTTC | CASSLGIYGYTF
11 | . | TRBJ2-2 | TRBV27 | . | TGTGCCGTCCGTTTGGGCGGGGAGCTGTTTTTT | CAVRLGGELFF
13 | . | TRBJ1-3 | TRBV30 | . | TGTGCCATCCACCACAGGGAAAAGAACACCATATATTTT | CAIHHREKNTIYF
16 | . | TRBJ2-7 | TRBV6-2/TRBV6-3 | . | TGTGCCAGCAGTAAGCGCCGGGACGGAAAACATTACGAGCAGTACTTC | CASSKRRDGKHYEQYF
15 | . | TRBJ2-7 | TRBV6-1 | . | TGTGCCAGCAGTGAAATCGCAGGGGCATCCTACGAGCAGTACTTC | CASSEIAGASYEQYF
15 | once | TRBJ1-2 | TRBV6-5 | TRBD1 | TGTGCCAGCAGTCCGAGCCGGGACAGGGTATATGGCTACACCTTC | CASSPSRDRVYGYTF
13 | . | TRBJ1-2 | TRBV19 | . | TGTGCCAGTAGTATGGTGGAAAGCTATGGCTACACCTTC | CASSMVESYGYTF
17 | . | TRBJ1-6 | TRBV30 | TRBD1 | TGTGCCTGGATGAGGGGACAGCAAAACTCCTATAATTCACCCCTCCACTTT | CAWMRGQQNSYNSPLHF
15 | . | TRBJ2-2 | TRBV6-2/TRBV6-3 | TRBD1 | TGTGCCAGCAGCATACCGGGACAGGGGACCGGGGAGCTGTTTTTT | CASSIPGQGTGELFF
13 | . | TRBJ1-3 | TRBV2 | . | TGTGCCAGCTTAGACTTGTACGGAAACACCATATATTTT | CASLDLYGNTIYF
16 | . | TRBJ2-1 | TRBV18 | . | TGTGCCAGCTCACCAAAGGACGCGACTATCTACAATGAGCAGTTCTTC | CASSPKDATIYNEQFF
13 | few | TRBJ1-1 | TRBV12-3/TRBV12-4 | TRBD1 | TGTGCCAGCAGCAAGGACAGGGGGACTGAAGCTTTCTTT | CASSKDRGTEAFF
12 | . | TRBJ1-1 | TRBV12-3/TRBV12-4 | . | TGTGCCAGCAATTCAGGGAACACTGAAGCTTTCTTT | CASNSGNTEAFF
13 | . | TRBJ1-1 | TRBV7-9 | . | TGTGCCAGCAGCTTAGCAGTAAGCACTGAAGCTTTCTTT | CASSLAVSTEAFF
14 | once | TRBJ1-1 | TRBV10-3 | TRBD1 | TGTGCCATCAGGGGGACAGGATTGAACACTGAAGCTTTCTTT | CAIRGTGLNTEAFF
14 | . | TRBJ2-2 | TRBV19 | . | TGTGCCAGTAGTATATGGAGTGGCACCGGGGAGCTGTTTTTT | CASSIWSGTGELFF
13 | . | TRBJ1-2 | TRBV29-1 | . | TGCAGCGTTGAAGGACTGATGGGCGGCGGCTACACCTTC | CSVEGLMGGGYTF
15 | . | TRBJ2-6 | TRBV4-2 | . | TGTGCCAGCAGCCACGTCGGCTCTGGGGCCAACGTCCTGACTTTC | CASSHVGSGANVLTF
15 | . | TRBJ1-1 | TRBV11-2 | . | TGTGCCAGCAGCTCAAAACCTGGGGATTGGGGCCTAGCTTTCTTT | CASSSKPGDWGLAFF
13 | few | TRBJ1-5 | TRBV19 | . | TGTGCCAGTGCCCGGGGCCGAAATCAGCCCCAGCATTTT | CASARGRNQPQHF
13 | . | TRBJ1-2 | TRBV29-1 | TRBD1 | TGCAGCGCAAGGACAGGGGGCGGCTATGGCTACACCTTC | CSARTGGGYGYTF
17 | . | TRBJ1-3 | TRBV11-3 | . | TGTGCCAGCAGCTTTTTCACGGGGGGGATATTAGGAAACACCATATATTTT | CASSFFTGGILGNTIYF
13 | . | TRBJ1-1 | TRBV10-1 | . | TGCGCCAGCAGACCGGGACGAGGGATTGAAGCTTTCTTT | CASRPGRGIEAFF
12 | . | TRBJ1-2 | TRBV7-2 | . | TGTGCCAGCAGCTTAGGACAATATGGCTACACCTTC | CASSLGQYGYTF
13 | . | TRBJ1-2 | TRBV28 | TRBD1 | TGTGCCAGCAGCCTGGACAGGGATTATGGCTACACCTTC | CASSLDRDYGYTF
15 | . | TRBJ2-1 | TRBV6-4 | . | TGTGCCAGCAGTGTTCGGGCAAGAGGGAACGATGAGCAGTTCTTC | CASSVRARGNDEQFF
13 | . | TRBJ1-2 | TRBV28 | . | TGTGCCAGCAGTTTCGACAGGATTTATGGCTACACCTTC | CASSFDRIYGYTF
13 | . | TRBJ1-1 | TRBV19 | . | TGTGCCAGTAGTTACCAGATGAACACTGAAGCTTTCTTT | CASSYQMNTEAFF
13 | . | TRBJ2-5 | TRBV9 | . | TGTGCCAGCAGCGTTGATCAGGGAGGAACCCAGTACTTC | CASSVDQGGTQYF
16 | . | TRBJ1-5 | TRBV4-3 | . | TGCGCCAGCAGCCAAGATCCGCATTTAGGGAATCAGCCCCAGCATTTT | CASSQDPHLGNQPQHF
15 | . | TRBJ1-3 | TRBV5-1 | . | TGCGCCAGCAGCTTGGAGCCAGACTCTGGAAACACCATATATTTT | CASSLEPDSGNTIYF
16 | once | TRBJ1-5 | TRBV5-8 | . | TGTGCCAGCAGCTTGAATTCGGGTTATAGCAATCAGCCCCAGCATTTT | CASSLNSGYSNQPQHF
14 | . | TRBJ2-5 | TRBV25-1 | TRBD1 | TGTGCCAGCAGTGAATTCAGGGGGCTAGAGACCCAGTACTTC | CASSEFRGLETQYF
12 | . | TRBJ1-1 | TRBV7-9 | TRBD1 | TGTGCCAGCAGCACAATGGACAGGGAAGCTTTCTTT | CASSTMDREAFF
16 | . | TRBJ2-1 | TRBV7-3 | TRBD1 | TGTGCCAGCAGCTTACTCCGGGACAGGGGATGGAATGAGCAGTTCTTC | CASSLLRDRGWNEQFF
11 | . | TRBJ2-5 | TRBV7-9 | . | TGTGCCAGCAGCCCACTCGAGACCCAGTACTTC | CASSPLETQYF